This entry features one T cell receptor beta chain sequence. These data originate in a study of blood T cell repertoires in COVID-19. Only in-frame clones appear in the TCRdb table, and some are missing; sequencing was by immunoSEQ multiplex PCR. This table holds 150,000 to 200,000 clones, about 82% found once. This CDR3 region has 16 residues. The germline gives CDR1 SGHRS, CDR2 YFSETQ. V was shortened by 0 bases and J by 1 base, with 8 bases between the two germline ends. The chain joins TRBV5-1 to TRBJ2-6; D might be TRBD2 (5 bases). Sequencing was performed on peripheral blood. The sequence was collected from a man aged 70 or older with active or convalescent COVID-19. CDR3 in amino acids: CASSLGIASGANVLTF. For the CDR3, the DNA is TGCGCCAGCAGCTTGGGCATAGCGTCTGGGGCCAACGTCCTGACTTTC.